Following are 23 T cell receptor beta chains from one sample sequenced in a study of T-cell memory formation after mild COVID-19. TCRdb re-called the 5' RACE reads with MiXCR, one entry per CDR3 protein. The sample gives 50,000 or so distinct CDR3 sequences, 9.3% of which show up once; over 9.5% is in the top ten. The sample taken for sequencing was PBMCs or a T cell subset sorted from them (not recorded which). The receptor source for this set is an adult woman who had mild COVID-19 (a few samples of this study predate the infection). Cell type and time point are not known.

This clonotype was detected ten times or more. This rearrangement joins TRBV29-1 to TRBJ2-7; tentatively, D is TRBD1 (5 bases). Germline lookup yields CDR1 SQVTM and CDR2 ANQGSEA. The CDR3 has 15 amino acids. V lost 6 bases and J 4 bases, leaving 22 bases between the germline ends. The CDR3 reads CSVRSAGLKIYEQYF. CDR3 in DNA: TGCAGCGTCCGAAGCGCAGGGTTGAAAATTTACGAGCAGTACTTC.

This clonotype was detected only a few times. This rearrangement joins TRBV5-6 to TRBJ2-7, with 9 bases lining up with TRBD2. This CDR3 has 14 residues. The V gene's germline CDR1 is SGHDT and CDR2 YYEEEE. After removal of 6 bases from V and 4 bases from J, the junction contained 8 bases not matched to a gene. The CDR3 is CASTDSGGIYEQYF. The CDR3 bases are TGTGCCAGCACCGACAGCGGGGGGATTTACGAGCAGTACTTC.

This clonotype was recorded a few times. The rearrangement joins TRBV20-1 to TRBJ1-5; a possible D gene is TRBD1 (5 bases). The CDR3 is 12 amino acids. Trimming removed 6 bases at V and 7 bases at J, with 13 bases between. CDR1 and CDR2 (germline): DFQATT, SNEGSKA (reference sequence). This chain's CDR3 is CSAKSGGQPQHF. CDR3 sequence (DNA): TGCAGTGCCAAGTCGGGGGGGCAGCCCCAGCATTTT.

DNA of the CDR3: TGTGCCAGCTCACAGGAGCTGAACACTGAAGCTTTCTTT. Amino acids: CASSQELNTEAFF. The chain carries TRBV18 and TRBJ1-1; no definite D call. V was clipped by 4 bases and J by 0 bases, with 6 bases between them. This CDR3 has 13 residues. The germline V gene has CDR1 KGHSH and CDR2 LQKENI. The full variable domain, rest sourced from reference TRBV18 and TRBJ1-1, is NAGVMQNPRHLVRRRGQEARLRCSPMKGHSHVYWYRQLPEEGLKFMVYLQKENIIDESGMPKERFSAEFPKEGPSILRIQQVVRGDSAAYFCASSQELNTEAFFGQGTRLTVV.

The V call is TRBV10-3, the J call TRBJ1-5; D is unclear. The length of the CDR3 is 13 residues. The germline CDR1 and CDR2 sequences are ENHRY and SYGVKD. Trimming stripped 2 bases from V and 3 bases from J, with 5 bases between. CDR3 protein: CAISENDNQPQHF. The CDR3 region has the DNA TGTGCCATCAGTGAGAATGACAATCAGCCCCAGCATTTT.

This clonotype was seen repeatedly, ten times or more. The chain recombines TRBV18 with TRBJ2-5; no clear D gene. This CDR3 is 14 amino acids long. V lost 6 bases and J lost 5, with 16 bases in between. CDR1 and CDR2 (germline): KGHSH, LQKENI. CDR3 coding DNA: TGTGCCAGCTCTCCCCGACGGGCGTCCGAGACCCAGTACTTC. This gives the protein CASSPRRASETQYF.

This clonotype was observed at least ten times. The rearrangement links TRBV20-1 to TRBJ2-3; D is perhaps TRBD2 (5 bases). The CDR3 totals 13 residues. Germline V gene data show CDR1 as DFQATT and CDR2 as SNEGSKA (reference sequence). Between the trimmed V and J ends, which lost 3 bases and 5 bases, there was a span of 12 bases. CDR3 sequence: CSASGVREDTQYF. In DNA form, the CDR3 reads TGCAGTGCTAGTGGGGTGAGGGAAGATACGCAGTATTTT.

The genes are TRBV20-1 and TRBJ1-5; D is undetermined. V lost 1 base and J 0 bases, leaving 10 bases between the germline ends. The germline gives CDR1 DFQATT, CDR2 SNEGSKA (reference sequence). The CDR3 extends over 15 amino acids. The CDR3 nucleotides are TGCAGTGCTAGAGTAACAAGATATAGCAATCAGCCCCAGCATTTT. Its protein product is CSARVTRYSNQPQHF.

The chain links TRBV14 to TRBJ2-1; 14 bases line up with TRBD2. The CDR3 covers 20 residues. In germline, CDR1 is SGHDN, CDR2 FVKESK. V dropped 5 bases and J dropped 1; count of bases not matched to a gene: 13. The CDR3 here is CASSGSLGLAGVGSYNEQFF. CDR3 DNA sequence: TGTGCCAGCAGCGGATCGCTGGGACTAGCGGGAGTTGGTTCCTACAATGAGCAGTTCTTC.

The chain carries TRBV20-1 and TRBJ2-1, with a weak D call TRBD1 (6 bases). The CDR3 spans 15 residues. Germline CDR1 and CDR2: DFQATT and SNEGSKA (reference sequence). CDR3 region: CSQRRYRVDHNEQFF. The CDR3 DNA follows: TGCAGCCAAAGGAGGTACAGGGTCGATCACAATGAGCAGTTCTTC.

In its sample, this clonotype was seen many times. The chain has TRBV5-5 and TRBJ2-2; TRBD2 aligns across 8 bases. This CDR3 has 18 amino acids. Germline V gene lookup returns CDR1 SGHKS and CDR2 YYEKEE (reference sequence). V lost 1 base to trimming and J lost 2 bases; unmatched junction nucleotides: 10. The CDR3 nucleotides read TGTGCCAGCAGCTTGCGCCTTCGGAGCGGGAGTAACACCGGGGAGCTGTTTTTT. Translation: CASSLRLRSGSNTGELFF. Drawing the rest from reference TRBV5-5 and TRBJ2-2, the complete variable domain is DAGVTQSPTHLIKTRGQQVTLRCSPISGHKSVSWYQQVLGQGPQFIFQYYEKEERGRGNFPDRFSARQFPNYSSELNVNALLLGDSALYLCASSLRLRSGSNTGELFFGEGSRLTVL.

The count of this clonotype is one. The rearrangement uses TRBV12-3 or TRBV12-4 and TRBJ1-3, with 7 bases that match TRBD1. The CDR3 contains 16 residues. Losses at the gene ends were 4 bases for V and 5 bases for J; bases not matched to a gene: 11. CDR3: CASSSGRGLSRNTIYF. DNA of the CDR3: TGTGCCAGCAGTTCGGGAAGGGGGCTGTCTAGAAACACCATATATTTT.

This clonotype was counted ten times or more. The chain is built from TRBV7-2 and TRBJ2-2; D call uncertain. Germline V gives CDR1 SGHTA, CDR2 FQGNSA. CDR3 size: 16 residues. Trimming left V 3 bases short and J 0 bases short, with 11 bases between. Here the CDR3 DNA reads TGTGCCAGCAGCTTTTTTTCGTCGACGAACACCGGGGAGCTGTTTTTT. Translating it yields CASSFFSSTNTGELFF.

There are many counts of this clonotype. V usage is TRBV7-2 and J usage is TRBJ2-1; 7 bases are a match to TRBD2. The CDR3 length is 13 residues. Germline assignment: CDR1 SGHTA and CDR2 FQGNSA. V was clipped by 3 bases and J by 9 bases; unmatched bases: 5. CDR3 DNA sequence: TGTGCCAGCAGCTTGACGTGGGGGGGTGAGCAGTTCTTC. Its protein is CASSLTWGGEQFF.

The chain carries TRBV9 and TRBJ2-5; no reliable D call. V was clipped by 0 bases and J by 5 bases, with 8 bases between them. This CDR3 comprises 13 residues. The germline V gene has CDR1 SGDLS and CDR2 YYNGEE. The CDR3 sequence is CASSVDLFETQYF. CDR3 nucleotide sequence: TGTGCCAGCAGCGTAGACCTATTCGAGACCCAGTACTTC.

This rearrangement joins TRBV2 to TRBJ2-2, with 9 bases matching TRBD1. Germline CDR1 is SNHLY and CDR2 is FYNNEI. The ends lost 10 bases at V and 2 bases at J; junction bases unmatched: 8. The CDR3 totals 15 residues. The CDR3 region has the DNA TGTGCCACCCCCAGGGGACAGGGTAACACCGGGGAGCTGTTTTTT. Protein sequence: CATPRGQGNTGELFF.

This clonotype appeared a few times. This chain connects TRBV5-6 to TRBJ1-1; 11 bases line up with TRBD1. The V gene's germline CDR1 is SGHDT and CDR2 YYEEEE. The CDR3 is 14 residues long. After removal of 5 bases from V and 6 bases from J, the junction contained 6 bases not matched to a gene. CDR3 sequence: CASSRGTGGAEAFF. CDR3 in DNA: TGTGCCAGCAGTCGTGGGACAGGGGGGGCTGAAGCTTTCTTT.

This clonotype was counted once. The genes are TRBV5-4 and TRBJ2-7; D is undetermined. Deletions cut 3 bases from V and 3 bases from J, with 10 bases between. Per germline, CDR1 SGHNT and CDR2 YYREEE (reference sequence). This CDR3 region has 13 residues. The CDR3 sequence: CASSSEASYEQYV. In DNA form, the CDR3 reads TGTGCCAGCAGCTCTGAGGCTAGCTACGAGCAGTACGTC.

There are many counts of this clonotype. The chain couples TRBV5-1 to TRBJ2-3; D is unresolved. This CDR3 has 14 residues. The ends were cut back, 4 bases at V and 9 bases at J, with 18 bases in the middle. Germline CDR1 reads SGHRS; CDR2 reads YFSETQ. In DNA form, the CDR3 reads TGCGCCAGCAGCGCCCTACCGCCCATGGACACGCAGTATTTT. Its protein product is CASSALPPMDTQYF.

Comment on this clonotype: A read error may produce the germline difference seen at one junction end. This chain links TRBV19 with TRBJ1-6; 7 bases are a match to TRBD1. This CDR3 is built from 14 residues. In germline, CDR1 is LNHDA, CDR2 SQIVND (reference sequence). The CDR3 loop is CASSITGDKSPLHF. CDR3 sequence (DNA): TGTGCCAGTAGTATCACAGGGGATAAGTCACCCCTCCACTTT.

This clonotype was detected many times. This chain links TRBV7-9 with TRBJ1-1; D not certain. CDR3 size: 11 residues. The V gene lost 11 bases and the J gene lost 2 bases, with 9 bases spanning the gap. The germline CDR1 and CDR2 sequences are SEHNR and FQNEAQ (reference sequence). The CDR3, as DNA: TGTGCCGGAGCCGATAACACTGAAGCTTTCTTT. Protein product: CAGADNTEAFF.

This clonotype was found many times. The chain is built from TRBV11-2 and TRBJ2-1, with 8 bases fitting TRBD2. Per germline, CDR1 SGHAT and CDR2 FQNNGV. This CDR3 contains 13 residues. Germline trimming cut 4 bases from V and 8 bases from J; bases unmatched to any gene: 4. DNA of the CDR3: TGTGCCAGCAGCTCCGGACTAGCCGATGAGCAGTTCTTC. It encodes CASSSGLADEQFF. The full variable domain, rest sourced from reference TRBV11-2 and TRBJ2-1, is EAGVAQSPRYKIIEKRQSVAFWCNPISGHATLYWYQQILGQGPKLLIQFQNNGVVDDSQLPKDRFSAERLKGVDSTLKIQPAKLEDSAVYLCASSSGLADEQFFGPGTRLTVL.

The table lists this clonotype with a few counts. The chain is built from TRBV7-4 and TRBJ2-5; possibly TRBD1 for D (6 bases). Germline V gene lookup returns CDR1 SGHVT and CDR2 SQSDAQ. The CDR3 has 15 residues. The V end lost 2 bases, the J end lost 5 bases, and 15 bases lay between the germline ends. The CDR3 DNA sequence: TGTGCCAGCAGCTTACTTTTGGGGGCGCATGAGACCCAGTACTTC. It translates to CASSLLLGAHETQYF.